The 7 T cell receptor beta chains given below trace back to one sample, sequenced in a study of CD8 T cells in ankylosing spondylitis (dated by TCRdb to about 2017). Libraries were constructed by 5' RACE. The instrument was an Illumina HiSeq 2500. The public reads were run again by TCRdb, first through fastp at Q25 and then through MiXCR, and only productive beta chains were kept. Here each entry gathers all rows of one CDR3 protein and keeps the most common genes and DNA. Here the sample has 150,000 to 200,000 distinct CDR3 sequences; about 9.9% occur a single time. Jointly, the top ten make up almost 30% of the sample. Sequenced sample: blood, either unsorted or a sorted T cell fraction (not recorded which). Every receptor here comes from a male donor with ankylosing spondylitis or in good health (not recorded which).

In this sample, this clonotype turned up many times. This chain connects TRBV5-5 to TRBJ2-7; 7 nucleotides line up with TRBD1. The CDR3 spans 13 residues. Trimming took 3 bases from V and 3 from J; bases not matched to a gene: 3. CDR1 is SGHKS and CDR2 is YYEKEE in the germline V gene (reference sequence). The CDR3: CASSWGQNYEQYF. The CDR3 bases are TGTGCCAGCAGCTGGGGACAGAACTACGAGCAGTACTTC.

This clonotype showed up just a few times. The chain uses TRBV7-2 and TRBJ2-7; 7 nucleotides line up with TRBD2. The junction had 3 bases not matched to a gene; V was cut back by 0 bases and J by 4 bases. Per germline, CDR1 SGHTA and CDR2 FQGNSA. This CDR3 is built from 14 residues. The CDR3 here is CASSLAGTTYEQYF. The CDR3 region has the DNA TGTGCCAGCAGCTTAGCAGGGACTACTTACGAGCAGTACTTC.

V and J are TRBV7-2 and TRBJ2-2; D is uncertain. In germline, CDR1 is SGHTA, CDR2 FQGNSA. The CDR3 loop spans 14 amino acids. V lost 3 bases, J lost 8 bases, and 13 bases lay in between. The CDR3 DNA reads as TGTGCCAGCAGCTTGTCCCCTATGGGTGGGGAGCTGTTTTTT. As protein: CASSLSPMGGELFF.

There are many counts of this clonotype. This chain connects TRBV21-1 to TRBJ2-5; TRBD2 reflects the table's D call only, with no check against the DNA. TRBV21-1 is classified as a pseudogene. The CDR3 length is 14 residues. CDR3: CASSKVEGQETQYF. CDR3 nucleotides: TGTGCCAGCAGCAAAGTGGAGGGGCAAGAGACCCAGTACTTC.

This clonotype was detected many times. The CDR3 spells CATSSSVLREQYF. CDR3 sequence (DNA): TGTGCCACCAGCAGCAGTGTTTTGCGAGAGCAGTACTTC. The chain has TRBV15 and TRBJ2-7; D ambiguous. The CDR3 runs to 13 residues. Germline CDR1 reads LNHNV; CDR2 reads YYDKDF (reference sequence). The ends were cut back, 3 bases at V and 7 bases at J, with 13 bases in the middle.

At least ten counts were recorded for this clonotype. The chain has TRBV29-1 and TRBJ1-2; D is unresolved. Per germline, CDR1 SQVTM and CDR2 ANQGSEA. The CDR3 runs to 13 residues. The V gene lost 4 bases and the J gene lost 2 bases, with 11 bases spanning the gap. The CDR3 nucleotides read TGCAGCGTTGTCCGGGATCCCAACTATGGCTACACCTTC. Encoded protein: CSVVRDPNYGYTF.

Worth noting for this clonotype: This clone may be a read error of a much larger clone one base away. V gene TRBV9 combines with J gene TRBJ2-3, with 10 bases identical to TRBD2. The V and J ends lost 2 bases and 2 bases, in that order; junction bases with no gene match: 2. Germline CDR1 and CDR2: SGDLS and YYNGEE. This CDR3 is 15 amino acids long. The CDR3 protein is CASSVGLADTDTQYF. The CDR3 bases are TGTGCCAGCAGCGTCGGACTAGCGGACACAGATACGCAGTATTTT. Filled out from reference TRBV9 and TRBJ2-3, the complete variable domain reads DSGVTQTPKHLITATGQRVTLRCSPRSGDLSVYWYQQSLDQGLQFLIQYYNGEERAKGNILERFSAQQFPDLHSELNLSSLELGDSALYFCASSVGLADTDTQYFGPGTRLTVL.